Shown below are 15 T cell receptor beta chains from a single sample sequenced in a study of cytomegalovirus exposure and HLA in healthy donors. The PCR employed 60 Vbeta primers together with 13 Jbeta primers. Measured with immunoSEQ multiplex PCR; TCRdb has only the in-frame clones, and not every one. There are more than 150,000 clones in the sample; about 80% occur only once, and 5.5% to 8.5% lies in the top ten. Sequenced sample: PBMCs. The receptors here all came from a woman between 50 and 59 years old in good health and CMV-seropositive.

This clone was counted a single time. The chain links TRBV21-1 to TRBJ1-2; the DNA was not compared with TRBD1, the D call given in the table. TRBV21-1 is a pseudogene segment. The CDR3 is made up of 17 amino acids. CDR3 DNA: TGTGCCAGCAGCAACATACCGCAACAGGGCGCTAACTATGGCTACACCTTC. Translating it yields CASSNIPQQGANYGYTF.

The genes are TRBV29-1 and TRBJ2-7; D is undetermined. The germline V gene has CDR1 SQVTM and CDR2 ANQGSEA. With 5 bases removed from V and 2 bases from J, the gap between germline ends came to 10 bases. The CDR3 runs to 12 residues. The CDR3 nucleotides are TGCAGCGTTAAAAGCAACCCCTACGAGCAGTACTTC. Encoded protein: CSVKSNPYEQYF.

The genes are TRBV27 and TRBJ1-1; 10 bases line up with TRBD1. CDR3 size: 17 residues. V trimming: 6 bases; J trimming: 0 bases; junction bases outside the gene matches: 10. CDR1 is MNHEY and CDR2 is SMNVEV in the germline V gene (reference sequence). The CDR3 bases are TGTGCCAGCAGGACCCCGGGACAGGGGTTAATGAACACTGAAGCTTTCTTT. Translating gives CASRTPGQGLMNTEAFF.

The chain employs TRBV9 and TRBJ1-3; 9 bases are shared with TRBD1. CDR3 length: 19 residues. Germline-derived CDR1 and CDR2 are SGDLS and YYNGEE. Trimming removed 3 bases from V and 3 bases from J; junction bases left unmatched: 16. The CDR3 DNA reads TGTGCCAGCAGCGACCGGACAGGGGCCTCGCCGACTGGTGGAAACACCATATATTTT. Translation gives CASSDRTGASPTGGNTIYF.

The chain is built from TRBV21-1 and TRBJ1-5; TRBD1, the D gene given by the table, was not confirmed from the DNA. TRBV21-1 is a pseudogene segment. CDR3 length: 17 amino acids. DNA of the CDR3: TGTGCTTGGGACAGGGGATTTTTAGGGTTTAGCAATCAGCCCCAGCATTTT. It codes for CAWDRGFLGFSNQPQHF.

The genes are TRBV2 and TRBJ2-7; tentative D call: TRBD1 (5 bases). Germline V gene lookup returns CDR1 SNHLY and CDR2 FYNNEI. Trimming pared 6 bases from V and 4 bases from J, leaving 19 bases between. The CDR3 sequence is 15 residues long. The CDR3 coding sequence is TGTGCCAGCAGGGACAATTTAAAAGCCTTTTACGAGCAGTACTTC. Its translation: CASRDNLKAFYEQYF.

The V gene is TRBV4-1, the J gene TRBJ2-2; possibly TRBD2 for D (5 bases). V was shortened by 4 bases and J by 0 bases, with 12 bases between the two germline ends. This CDR3 has 16 residues. Germline CDR1 is MGHRA and CDR2 is YSYEKL. DNA for the CDR3: TGCGCCAGCAGCCCGCGGGCAGCGCCGAACACCGGGGAGCTGTTTTTT. Amino acids: CASSPRAAPNTGELFF.

The chain employs TRBV9 and TRBJ1-6; possible D gene TRBD1, 6 bases. This CDR3 has 15 residues. Germline CDR1 reads SGDLS; CDR2 reads YYNGEE. V was pared by 0 bases and J by 7 bases, with 11 bases between. DNA of the CDR3: TGTGCCAGCAGCGTAGAGCTACAGGGCAATTCACCCCTCCACTTT. Protein sequence: CASSVELQGNSPLHF.

V usage is TRBV30 and J usage is TRBJ1-3; tentative D call: TRBD1 (6 bases). The CDR3 has 16 residues. Germline assignment: CDR1 GTSNPN and CDR2 SVGIG (reference sequence). V was clipped by 3 bases and J by 0 bases, with 15 bases between them. Written as DNA, the CDR3 is TGTGCCTGGAGCAGTGACAGGACGAGCTCTGGAAACACCATATATTTT. Translation: CAWSSDRTSSGNTIYF.

This rearrangement joins TRBV6-6 to TRBJ1-5; 7 bases are a match to TRBD1. Germline CDR1 is MNHNY and CDR2 is SVGAGI (reference sequence). This CDR3 comprises 15 residues. With V trimmed by 6 bases and J by 4 bases, 9 bases remained unmatched. The CDR3 DNA is TGTGCCAGCAGAGGGGGCTGGGCAGGTAATCAGCCCCAGCATTTT. It yields the protein CASRGGWAGNQPQHF.

This clone was recorded a few times. V and J are TRBV7-2 and TRBJ2-7; a possible D gene is TRBD2 (5 bases). V gave up 1 base and J gave up 6 bases, with 22 bases separating them. Germline lookup yields CDR1 SGHTA and CDR2 FQGNSA. This CDR3 contains 17 residues. The CDR3 sequence is CASSLGKGSPHALEQYF. The DNA for the CDR3 is TGTGCCAGCAGCTTAGGAAAAGGGAGCCCCCATGCTCTCGAGCAGTACTTC.

The V call is TRBV7-9, the J call TRBJ2-3; D remains unclear. The CDR3 is 14 residues long. Germline V CDR1 and CDR2: SEHNR, FQNEAQ (reference sequence). Trimming stripped 4 bases from V and 2 bases from J, with 10 bases between. CDR3 bases: TGTGCCAGCAGCTATGAGAGTTACACAGATACGCAGTATTTT. Its translation is CASSYESYTDTQYF. The entire variable domain, with the rest obtained from reference TRBV7-9 and TRBJ2-3, is as follows: DTGVSQNPRHKITKRGQNVTFRCDPISEHNRLYWYRQTLGQGPEFLTYFQNEAQLEKSRLLSDRFSAERPKGSFSTLEIQRTEQGDSAMYLCASSYESYTDTQYFGPGTRLTVL.

This clone was detected a few times. The V gene is TRBV5-8, the J gene TRBJ1-6; D unresolved. Germline V lookup: CDR1 SGHTS, CDR2 YDEGEE. CDR3 length: 14 amino acids. V lost 1 base and J 7 bases, leaving 9 bases between the germline ends. The CDR3 region is CASSLLAGNSPLHF. The CDR3 region has the DNA TGTGCCAGCAGCTTGCTAGCCGGGAATTCACCCCTCCACTTT.

The rearrangement links TRBV7-3 to TRBJ2-2; D ambiguous. The CDR3 sequence is 14 residues long. Per the germline V gene, CDR1 is SGHTA and CDR2 is FQGTGA. Trimming took off 0 bases at V and 6 bases at J, with 8 bases between the two ends. The CDR3 reads CASSLTPAAGELFF. The CDR3 DNA reads TGTGCCAGCAGCTTAACGCCCGCAGCCGGGGAGCTGTTTTTT.

This clone was counted only a few times. This chain links TRBV6-1 with TRBJ2-7, with 10 positions matching TRBD1. The CDR3 sequence is 15 residues long. J was trimmed by 4 bases and V by 8 bases; bases with no gene match: 11. The germline gives CDR1 MNHNS, CDR2 SASEGT. Here the CDR3 reads CASLLGQGSRYEQYF. The CDR3 DNA follows: TGTGCCAGCCTTCTGGGACAGGGGAGTAGGTACGAGCAGTACTTC.